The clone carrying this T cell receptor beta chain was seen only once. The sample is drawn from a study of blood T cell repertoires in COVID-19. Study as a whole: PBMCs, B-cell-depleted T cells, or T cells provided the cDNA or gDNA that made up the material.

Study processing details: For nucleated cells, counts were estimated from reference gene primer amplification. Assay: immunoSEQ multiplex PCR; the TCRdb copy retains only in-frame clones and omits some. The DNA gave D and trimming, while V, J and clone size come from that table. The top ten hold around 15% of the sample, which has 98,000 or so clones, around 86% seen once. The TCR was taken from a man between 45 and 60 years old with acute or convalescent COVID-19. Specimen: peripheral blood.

The CDR3 protein is CASSGRVKNTEAFF. DNA for the CDR3: TGTGCCAGCTCAGGGCGCGTAAAGAACACTGAAGCTTTCTTT. The chain couples TRBV5-6 to TRBJ1-1; tentative D call: TRBD1 (5 bases). Per the germline V gene, CDR1 is SGHDT and CDR2 is YYEEEE. The CDR3 consists of 14 residues. Trimming cost V 7 bases and J 1 base, with 14 bases left between them.